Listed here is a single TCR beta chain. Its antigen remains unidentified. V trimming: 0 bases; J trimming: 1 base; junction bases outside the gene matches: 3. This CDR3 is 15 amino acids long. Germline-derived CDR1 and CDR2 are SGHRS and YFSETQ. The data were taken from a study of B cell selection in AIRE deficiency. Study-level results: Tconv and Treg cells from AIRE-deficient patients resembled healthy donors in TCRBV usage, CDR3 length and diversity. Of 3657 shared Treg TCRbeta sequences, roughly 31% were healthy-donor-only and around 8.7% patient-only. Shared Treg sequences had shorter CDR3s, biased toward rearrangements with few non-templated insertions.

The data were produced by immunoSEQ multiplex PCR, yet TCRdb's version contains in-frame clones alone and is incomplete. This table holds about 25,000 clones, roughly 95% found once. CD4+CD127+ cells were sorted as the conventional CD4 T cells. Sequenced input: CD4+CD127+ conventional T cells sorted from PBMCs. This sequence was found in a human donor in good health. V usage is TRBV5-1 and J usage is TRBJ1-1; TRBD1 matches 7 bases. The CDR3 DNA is TGCGCCAGCAGCTTGGGAGGGACAGAGAACACTGAAGCTTTCTTT. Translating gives CASSLGGTENTEAFF.